Following are 29 T cell receptor beta chains from one sample sequenced in a study of T cell repertoires in cytomegalovirus infection. TCRdb analysed the reads with MiXCR anew, one entry per CDR3 protein. The sample records under 850,000 distinct CDR3 sequences, roughly 33% being singletons. These receptors have no identified antigens. The starting material was cultured PBMCs, obtained from culture after CMV antigen stimulation. These receptors were obtained from a human donor in good health (CMV status not recorded). Some clones in this sample may be carry-over from other donors' samples.

The table lists this clonotype with a few counts. The V call is TRBV7-2, the J call TRBJ2-2; D is perhaps TRBD2 (7 bases). This CDR3 is 16 amino acids long. The V gene's germline CDR1 is SGHTA and CDR2 FQGNSA. The germline V and J ends were trimmed by 7 bases and 2 bases, with 17 bases remaining between them. The CDR3 region has the DNA TGTGCCAGCACCTCGTGGGGCGGGGGCAACACCGGGGAGCTGTTTTTT. This encodes CASTSWGGGNTGELFF.

This clonotype was counted between two and nine times. The chain couples TRBV6-1 to TRBJ2-1, with a weak D call TRBD2 (6 bases). V was trimmed by 3 bases and J by 4 bases, leaving 7 bases between them. The CDR3 contains 13 residues. Germline loops: CDR1 MNHNS, CDR2 SASEGT. The CDR3: CASSETRYNEQFF. DNA of the CDR3: TGTGCCAGCAGTGAGACTAGATACAATGAGCAGTTCTTC.

As concerns this clonotype: No DNA is shown, since the ends of the CDR3 on it are uncertain; the CDR3 is the one TCRdb lists. J is TRBJ2-1 and V is TRBV6-8; the D segment call TRBD2 is taken from the table without a DNA check. Germline V lookup: CDR1 MNHGY, CDR2 SAAAGT. The CDR3 contains 15 residues when both ends are counted. The CDR3 protein is CASTPAVGGGAEEFF.

The chain has TRBV7-8 and TRBJ2-3, with TRBD2 matching over 9 bases. The CDR3 length is 16 residues. Germline V gene lookup returns CDR1 SGHVS and CDR2 FQNEAQ. With 7 bases clipped from V and 2 bases from J, the junction kept 10 bases outside the gene matches. The CDR3 DNA sequence: TGTGCCAGCACCCTTAGAGGACTAGCGCCCACAGATACGCAGTATTTT. Translation gives CASTLRGLAPTDTQYF.

In this sample, this clonotype turned up many times. CDR3 sequence (DNA): TGTGCCAGCAGCTCACTAGCGGGGGGCGGAAATGAGCAGTTCTTC. This sequence encodes CASSSLAGGGNEQFF. The V and J genes are TRBV7-2 and TRBJ2-1, with 12 bases aligning to TRBD2. This CDR3 has 15 amino acids. V gave up 4 bases and J gave up 7 bases; unmatched junction bases: 5. CDR1 SGHTA and CDR2 FQGNSA come from the germline V gene.

V usage is TRBV28 and J usage is TRBJ2-7, with D hard to call. This CDR3 has 17 amino acids. Trimming left V 0 bases short and J 6 bases short, with 21 bases between. Germline-derived CDR1 and CDR2 are MDHEN and SYDVKM. The CDR3 DNA follows: TGTGCCAGCAGTTTATGCACAGCGCTTGTCCTCCTATTCGAGCAGTACTTC. Protein sequence: CASSLCTALVLLFEQYF.

In its sample, this clonotype was seen a few times. The chain couples TRBV6-5 to TRBJ1-1; D call uncertain. The germline V gene has CDR1 MNHEY and CDR2 SVGAGI. There are 13 residues in the CDR3. Trimming shortened V by 2 bases and J by 8 bases, and 12 bases separated the two germline ends. DNA of the CDR3: TGTGCCAGCAGTTACGACATTCGACAAGAAGCTTTCTTT. Its translation: CASSYDIRQEAFF.

This clonotype was found a few times. This sequence joins TRBV12-5 and TRBJ2-7; 8 positions match TRBD1. Germline CDR1 reads LGHNT; CDR2 reads FRNRAP. J was trimmed by 3 bases and V by 5 bases; bases with no gene match: 6. This CDR3 is 14 amino acids long. DNA of the CDR3: TGTGCTAGTGGTCGAGGCAGGGGGCTCTACGAGCAGTACTTC. Its protein is CASGRGRGLYEQYF.

This chain joins TRBV28 and TRBJ2-7, with unresolved D. V was cut by 2 bases and J by 0 bases, with 14 bases left in between. Germline V gene lookup returns CDR1 MDHEN and CDR2 SYDVKM. CDR3 length: 16 residues. The chain's CDR3 is CASSLPPHRSSYEQYF. The CDR3 DNA reads TGTGCCAGCAGTTTACCCCCCCATAGGAGCTCCTACGAGCAGTACTTC.

The sample holds many counts of this clonotype. This CDR3 reads CASSPRAGNEQYF. The CDR3 bases are TGTGCCAGCAGCCCCAGGGCAGGGAACGAGCAGTACTTC. The V call is TRBV7-2, the J call TRBJ2-7, with D maybe TRBD1 (5 bases). The germline V gene encodes CDR1 SGHTA and CDR2 FQGNSA. V gave up 5 bases and J gave up 5 bases, with 13 bases separating them. This CDR3 comprises 13 residues.

This clonotype was seen more than once but under ten times. V usage is TRBV12-3 or TRBV12-4 and J usage is TRBJ2-7, with D perhaps matching TRBD2 (5 bases). V shed 6 bases and J shed 3 bases, with 12 bases lying between them. The CDR3 runs to 13 residues. This CDR3 is CASSIGEGYEQYF. The CDR3 DNA reads TGTGCCAGCAGCATCGGGGAAGGCTACGAGCAGTACTTC.

The chain has TRBV11-1 and TRBJ2-7; TRBD2 matches at 10 bases. Per germline, CDR1 SGHAT and CDR2 FQDESV (reference sequence). With 5 bases clipped from V and 5 bases from J, the junction kept 9 bases outside the gene matches. The CDR3 consists of 15 residues. CDR3 in amino acids: CASSHLAGVRNEQYF. CDR3 nucleotide sequence: TGTGCCAGCAGCCACCTAGCGGGGGTCCGGAACGAGCAGTACTTC. The whole variable domain, filled in from reference TRBV11-1 and TRBJ2-7, reads EAEVAQSPRYKITEKSQAVAFWCDPISGHATLYWYRQILGQGPELLVQFQDESVVDDSQLPKDRFSAERLKGVDSTLKIQPAELGDSAMYLCASSHLAGVRNEQYFGPGTRLTVT.

The chain is built from TRBV7-8 and TRBJ2-3, with D unclear. V shed 1 base and J shed 0 bases, with 8 bases lying between them. From germline, CDR1 is SGHVS and CDR2 FQNEAQ. The CDR3 extends over 15 amino acids. The CDR3 DNA sequence: TGTGCCAGCAGCTTAGTCGCACGCAGCACAGATACGCAGTATTTT. Translating it yields CASSLVARSTDTQYF.

The chain couples TRBV5-6 to TRBJ2-7; 9 nucleotides align to TRBD2. Germline V CDR1 and CDR2: SGHDT, YYEEEE. The CDR3 spans 13 residues. With V trimmed by 7 bases and J by 5 bases, 7 bases remained unmatched. This chain's CDR3 is CASARGGADEQYF. CDR3 DNA: TGTGCCAGCGCCCGCGGGGGGGCCGACGAGCAGTACTTC.

The chain recombines TRBV7-2 with TRBJ2-1; 11 nucleotides line up with TRBD2. The germline CDR1 and CDR2 sequences are SGHTA and FQGNSA. V was pared by 5 bases and J by 8 bases, with 14 bases of the junction left unmatched. CDR3 size: 17 residues. CDR3: CASSTGISGGAFDEQFF. DNA for the CDR3: TGTGCCAGCAGCACCGGGATTAGCGGGGGGGCCTTCGATGAGCAGTTCTTC. Together with reference TRBV7-2 and TRBJ2-1, the CDR3 gives the full variable domain: GAGVSQSPSNKVTEKGKDVELRCDPISGHTALYWYRQSLGQGLEFLIYFQGNSAPDKSGLPSDRFSAERTGGSVSTLTIQRTQQEDSAVYLCASSTGISGGAFDEQFFGPGTRLTVL.

This clonotype was detected a few times. The gene calls are TRBV7-8 and TRBJ2-1, with TRBD2 matching 8 bases. CDR3 length: 14 amino acids. The ends lost 2 bases at V and 9 bases at J; junction bases unmatched: 6. The germline CDR1 and CDR2 sequences are SGHVS and FQNEAQ. The CDR3 here is CASSLRLAGGEQFF. The CDR3 bases are TGTGCCAGCAGCTTACGGCTGGCGGGGGGTGAGCAGTTCTTC.

This chain joins TRBV15 and TRBJ1-5; 8 positions match TRBD1. V gave up 3 bases and J gave up 0 bases; unmatched junction bases: 4. The germline V gene encodes CDR1 LNHNV and CDR2 YYDKDF (reference sequence). There are 16 residues in the CDR3. CDR3 sequence reads: CATSRGQVYSNQPQHF. The CDR3 DNA reads TGTGCCACCAGCAGGGGACAGGTCTATAGCAATCAGCCCCAGCATTTT.

The CDR3 loop is CSVDRGAWSYNEQFF. CDR3 bases: TGCAGTGTCGATAGGGGGGCCTGGTCCTACAATGAGCAGTTCTTC. This chain links TRBV20-1 with TRBJ2-1, with D perhaps assigned TRBD1 or TRBD2 (6 bases each). The CDR3 spans 15 residues. Germline-derived CDR1 and CDR2 are DFQATT and SNEGSKA (reference sequence). Trimming pared 7 bases from V and 1 base from J, leaving 17 bases between.

The genes are TRBV5-1 and TRBJ1-5; D is possibly TRBD1 (6 bases). The CDR3 totals 15 residues. Looked up from germline, CDR1 is SGHRS and CDR2 is YFSETQ. V shed 0 bases and J shed 4 bases, with 11 bases lying between them. CDR3 in DNA: TGCGCCAGCAGCTTGGATGGGGGGGCAAATCAGCCCCAGCATTTT. Translating gives CASSLDGGANQPQHF.

CDR3 sequence: CASSLPLWREGYTGELFF. CDR3 sequence (DNA): TGTGCCAGCAGCTTACCCCTTTGGAGGGAGGGGTACACCGGGGAGCTGTTTTTT. The chain employs TRBV7-8 and TRBJ2-2; TRBD2 agrees at 7 bases. The CDR3 totals 18 residues. Germline V gene sequence: CDR1 SGHVS, CDR2 FQNEAQ. The trim removed 2 bases at V and 3 bases at J, leaving 12 bases unmatched.

The chain joins TRBV6-1 to TRBJ1-1; no clear D. Germline V gene data show CDR1 as MNHNS and CDR2 as SASEGT. V lost 1 base and J lost 4, with 13 bases in between. The CDR3 totals 15 residues. CDR3 in DNA: TGTGCCAGCAGTGAAGGGCCCCCAGTGAGCACTGAAGCTTTCTTT. This codes for CASSEGPPVSTEAFF.

There are a few counts of this clonotype. The chain joins TRBV5-4 to TRBJ1-6; D is unclear. The CDR3 consists of 13 residues. The germline CDR1 and CDR2 sequences are SGHNT and YYREEE (reference sequence). V was cut by 4 bases and J by 6 bases, with 8 bases left in between. This CDR3 is CASSQDFNSPLHF. The CDR3 bases are TGTGCCAGCAGCCAGGACTTTAATTCACCCCTCCACTTT.

The table lists this clonotype with a count of one. This chain joins TRBV6-5 and TRBJ2-7; tentative D call: TRBD2 (6 bases). V lost 5 bases, J lost 4 bases, and 15 bases lay in between. The germline V gene has CDR1 MNHEY and CDR2 SVGAGI. CDR3 length: 14 amino acids. The CDR3 DNA reads TGTGCCAGCAGTAGGCTAGGCGGGGAGTACGAGCAGTACTTC. Amino acids: CASSRLGGEYEQYF.

This clonotype was found many times. This chain joins TRBV7-2 and TRBJ1-2; D is unresolved. Deletions cut 1 base from V and 7 bases from J, with 13 bases between. The CDR3 runs to 14 residues. Germline loops: CDR1 SGHTA, CDR2 FQGNSA. DNA of the CDR3: TGTGCCAGCAGCTTAGGCTTCCGAGCCACTGGCTACACCTTC. This codes for CASSLGFRATGYTF. The full variable domain, completed using reference TRBV7-2 and TRBJ1-2, is GAGVSQSPSNKVTEKGKDVELRCDPISGHTALYWYRQSLGQGLEFLIYFQGNSAPDKSGLPSDRFSAERTGGSVSTLTIQRTQQEDSAVYLCASSLGFRATGYTFGSGTRLTVV.

This sequence joins TRBV6-5 and TRBJ2-2; 9 bases map to TRBD1. CDR3 length: 17 residues. Germline V gene sequence: CDR1 MNHEY, CDR2 SVGAGI. The ends lost 6 bases at V and 5 bases at J; junction bases unmatched: 13. In DNA, the CDR3 is TGTGCCAGCAGCTTCCACAGGGGGCGAATAGTTACCGGGGAGCTGTTTTTT. The encoded protein is CASSFHRGRIVTGELFF.

This clonotype was picked up a small number of times. The chain links TRBV2 to TRBJ2-7, with TRBD2 matching 7 bases. V shed 4 bases, J shed 4 bases, and the junction held 7 bases outside the gene matches. The CDR3 loop spans 14 amino acids. Germline V gene sequence: CDR1 SNHLY, CDR2 FYNNEI. CDR3 protein: CASSAGLAEYEQYF. DNA of the CDR3: TGTGCCAGCAGTGCGGGGCTAGCGGAGTACGAGCAGTACTTC.

The V call is TRBV5-4, the J call TRBJ2-5, with TRBD2 matching 14 bases. Looked up from germline, CDR1 is SGHNT and CDR2 is YYREEE (reference sequence). The V segment lost 3 bases and the J segment 4 bases; nucleotides outside the gene matches: 11. The CDR3 is 18 amino acids. The CDR3 loop reads CASSSGTSGSGSAETQYF. The CDR3 nucleotides are TGTGCCAGCAGCTCGGGGACTAGCGGGAGTGGATCAGCAGAGACCCAGTACTTC. The complete variable domain, with remaining parts taken from reference TRBV5-4 and TRBJ2-5, reads ETGVTQSPTHLIKTRGQQVTLRCSSQSGHNTVSWYQQALGQGPQFIFQYYREEENGRGNFPPRFSGLQFPNYSSELNVNALELDDSALYLCASSSGTSGSGSAETQYFGPGTRLLVL.

The rearrangement links TRBV13 to TRBJ2-1; TRBD2 aligns across 9 bases. This CDR3 has 16 amino acids. Germline V gene lookup returns CDR1 PRHDT and CDR2 FYEKMQ (reference sequence). V gave up 4 bases and J gave up 6 bases; unmatched junction bases: 10. CDR3 protein: CASSSPSIAGVNEQFF. CDR3 in DNA: TGTGCCAGCAGCTCCCCATCGATAGCGGGAGTCAATGAGCAGTTCTTC.

The V and J genes are TRBV4-3 and TRBJ2-7; the D is unclear. Deletions cut 0 bases from V and 5 bases from J, with 14 bases between. Germline V gives CDR1 LGHNA, CDR2 YSLEER. The CDR3 spans 15 residues. The CDR3 coding sequence is TGCGCCAGCAGCCAAGACAGGTGGGCGGTGAACGAGCAGTACTTC. Protein sequence: CASSQDRWAVNEQYF.